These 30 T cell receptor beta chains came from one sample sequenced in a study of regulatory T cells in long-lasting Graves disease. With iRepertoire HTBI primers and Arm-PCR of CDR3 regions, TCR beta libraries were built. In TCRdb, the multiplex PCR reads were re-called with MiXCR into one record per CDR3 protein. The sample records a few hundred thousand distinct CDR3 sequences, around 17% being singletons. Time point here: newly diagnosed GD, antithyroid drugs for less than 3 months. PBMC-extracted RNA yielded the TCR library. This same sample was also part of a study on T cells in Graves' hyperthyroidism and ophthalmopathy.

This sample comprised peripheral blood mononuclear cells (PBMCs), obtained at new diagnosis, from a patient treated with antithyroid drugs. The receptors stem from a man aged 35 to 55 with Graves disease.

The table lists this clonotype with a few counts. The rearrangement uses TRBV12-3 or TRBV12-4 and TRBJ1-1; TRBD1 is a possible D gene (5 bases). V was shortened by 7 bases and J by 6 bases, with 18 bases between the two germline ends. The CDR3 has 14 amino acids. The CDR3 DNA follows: TGTGCCAGCACCTTCCGACAGCCTGGGGCTGAAGCTTTCTTT. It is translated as CASTFRQPGAEAFF.

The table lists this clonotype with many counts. The CDR3 sequence: CASSDRERSNQPQHF. CDR3 DNA: TGTGCCAGCAGTGACAGGGAGAGGAGCAATCAGCCCCAGCATTTT. The genes are TRBV2 and TRBJ1-5; D perhaps matches TRBD1 (5 bases). Germline V gives CDR1 SNHLY, CDR2 FYNNEI. The germline V and J ends were trimmed by 3 bases and 1 base, with 10 bases remaining between them. The CDR3 length is 15 residues.

CDR3 nucleotides: TGTGCCAGCAGCGTAGGCTCACCAGCTTACGAGCAGTACTTC. This codes for CASSVGSPAYEQYF. The rearrangement links TRBV9 to TRBJ2-7, with no clear D. The V and J ends lost 0 bases and 4 bases respectively, with 11 bases between them. There are 14 residues in the CDR3. CDR1 is SGDLS and CDR2 is YYNGEE in the germline V gene.

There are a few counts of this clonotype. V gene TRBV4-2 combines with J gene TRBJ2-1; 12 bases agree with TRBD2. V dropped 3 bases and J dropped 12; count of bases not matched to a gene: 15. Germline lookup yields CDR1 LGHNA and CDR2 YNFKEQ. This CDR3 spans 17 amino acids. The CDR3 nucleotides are TGTGCCAGCAGCCACGATACTAGCGGGGGGCAGGCGGGCGGGCAGTTCTTC. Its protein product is CASSHDTSGGQAGGQFF.

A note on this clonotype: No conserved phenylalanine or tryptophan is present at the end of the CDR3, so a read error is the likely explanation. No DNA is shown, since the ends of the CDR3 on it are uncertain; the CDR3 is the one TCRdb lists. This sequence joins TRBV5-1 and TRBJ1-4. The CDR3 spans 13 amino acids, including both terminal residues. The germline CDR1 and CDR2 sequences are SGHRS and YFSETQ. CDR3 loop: CASSLGSGEKLVS.

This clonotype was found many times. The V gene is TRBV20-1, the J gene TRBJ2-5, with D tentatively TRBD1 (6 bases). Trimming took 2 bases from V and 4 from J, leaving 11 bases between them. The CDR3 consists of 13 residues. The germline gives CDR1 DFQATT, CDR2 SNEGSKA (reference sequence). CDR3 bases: TGCAGTGCTAGAATCAGGGGTGGAGAGACCCAGTACTTC. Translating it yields CSARIRGGETQYF.

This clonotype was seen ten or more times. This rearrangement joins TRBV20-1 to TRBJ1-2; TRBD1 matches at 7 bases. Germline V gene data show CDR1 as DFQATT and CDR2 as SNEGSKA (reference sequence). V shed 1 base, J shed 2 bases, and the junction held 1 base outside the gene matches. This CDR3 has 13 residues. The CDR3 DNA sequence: TGCAGTGCTAGAGCGGGACAGAACTATGGCTACACCTTC. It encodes CSARAGQNYGYTF.

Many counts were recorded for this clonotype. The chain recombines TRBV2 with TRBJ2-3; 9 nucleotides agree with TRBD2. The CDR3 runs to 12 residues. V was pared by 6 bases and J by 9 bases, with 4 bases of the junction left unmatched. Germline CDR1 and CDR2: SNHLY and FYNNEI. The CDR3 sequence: CASRRSGGTQYF. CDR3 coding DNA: TGTGCCAGCAGACGTAGCGGGGGCACGCAGTATTTT. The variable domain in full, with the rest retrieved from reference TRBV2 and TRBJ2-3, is EPEVTQTPSHQVTQMGQEVILRCVPISNHLYFYWYRQILGQKVEFLVSFYNNEISEKSEIFDDQFSVERPDGSNFTLKIRSTKLEDSAMYFCASRRSGGTQYFGPGTRLTVL.

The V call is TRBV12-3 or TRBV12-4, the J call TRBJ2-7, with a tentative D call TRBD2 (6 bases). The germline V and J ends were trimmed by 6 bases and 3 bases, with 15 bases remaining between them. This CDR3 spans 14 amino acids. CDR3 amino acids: CASSLGDWDYEQYF. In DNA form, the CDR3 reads TGTGCCAGCAGCCTCGGGGACTGGGACTACGAGCAGTACTTC.

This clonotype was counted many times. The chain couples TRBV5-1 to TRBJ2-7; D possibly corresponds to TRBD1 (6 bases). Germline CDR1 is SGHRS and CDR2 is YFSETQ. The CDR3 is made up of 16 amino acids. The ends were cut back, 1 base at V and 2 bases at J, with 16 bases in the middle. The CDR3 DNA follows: TGCGCCAGCAGCTTGCTTGGGCAGGGGCCCCCCTACGAGCAGTACTTC. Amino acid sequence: CASSLLGQGPPYEQYF.

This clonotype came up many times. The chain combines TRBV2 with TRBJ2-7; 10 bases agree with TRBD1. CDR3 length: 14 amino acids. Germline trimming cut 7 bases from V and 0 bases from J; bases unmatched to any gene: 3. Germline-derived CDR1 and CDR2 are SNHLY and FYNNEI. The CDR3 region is CASIRDRGSYEQYF. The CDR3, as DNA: TGTGCCAGCATTCGGGACAGGGGCTCCTACGAGCAGTACTTC.

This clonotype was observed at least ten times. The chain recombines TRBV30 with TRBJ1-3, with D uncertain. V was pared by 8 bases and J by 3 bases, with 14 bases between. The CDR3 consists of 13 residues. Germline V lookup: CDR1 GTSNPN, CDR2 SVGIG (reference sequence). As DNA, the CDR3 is TGTGCCCGGGCATCTTCGTTTGGAAACACCATATATTTT. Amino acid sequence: CARASSFGNTIYF.

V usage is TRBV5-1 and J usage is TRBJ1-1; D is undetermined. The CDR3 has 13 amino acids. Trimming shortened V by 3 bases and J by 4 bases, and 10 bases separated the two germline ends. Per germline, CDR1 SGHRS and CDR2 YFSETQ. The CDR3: CASSSQPGTEAFF. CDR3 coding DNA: TGCGCCAGCAGCTCCCAGCCGGGCACTGAAGCTTTCTTT.

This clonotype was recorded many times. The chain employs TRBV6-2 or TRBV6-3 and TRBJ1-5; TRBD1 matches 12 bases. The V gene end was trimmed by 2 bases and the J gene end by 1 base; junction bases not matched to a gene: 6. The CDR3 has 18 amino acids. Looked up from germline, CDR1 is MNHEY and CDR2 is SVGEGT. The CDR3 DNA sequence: TGTGCCAGCAGTTACGTTGGGACAGGGGGCGCAAGCAATCAGCCCCAGCATTTT. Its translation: CASSYVGTGGASNQPQHF.

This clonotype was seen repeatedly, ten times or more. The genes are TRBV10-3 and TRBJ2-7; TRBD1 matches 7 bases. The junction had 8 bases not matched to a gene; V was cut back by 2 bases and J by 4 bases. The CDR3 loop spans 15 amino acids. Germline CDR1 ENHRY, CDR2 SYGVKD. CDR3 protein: CAISEPWTGTYEQYF. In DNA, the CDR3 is TGTGCCATCAGTGAGCCTTGGACAGGTACATACGAGCAGTACTTC.

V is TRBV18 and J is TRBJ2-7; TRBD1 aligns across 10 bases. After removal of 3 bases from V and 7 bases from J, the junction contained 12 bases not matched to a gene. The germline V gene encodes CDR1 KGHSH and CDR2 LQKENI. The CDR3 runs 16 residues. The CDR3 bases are TGTGCCAGCTCACCCCGGGGACAGGGGACTATAGGGGAGCAGTACTTC. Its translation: CASSPRGQGTIGEQYF. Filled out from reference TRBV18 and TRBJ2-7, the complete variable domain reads NAGVMQNPRHLVRRRGQEARLRCSPMKGHSHVYWYRQLPEEGLKFMVYLQKENIIDESGMPKERFSAEFPKEGPSILRIQQVVRGDSAAYFCASSPRGQGTIGEQYFGPGTRLTVT.

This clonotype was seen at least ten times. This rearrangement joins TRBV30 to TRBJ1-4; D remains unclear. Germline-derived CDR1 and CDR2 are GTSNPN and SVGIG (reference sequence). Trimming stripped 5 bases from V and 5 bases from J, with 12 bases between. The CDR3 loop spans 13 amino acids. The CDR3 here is CAWAALNNEKLFF. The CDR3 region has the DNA TGTGCCTGGGCAGCACTCAACAATGAAAAACTGTTTTTT. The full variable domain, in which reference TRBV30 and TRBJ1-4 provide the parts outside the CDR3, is SQTIHQWPATLVQPVGSPLSLECTVEGTSNPNLYWYRQAAGRGLQLLFYSVGIGQISSEVPQNLSASRPQDRQFILSSKKLLLSDSGFYLCAWAALNNEKLFFGSGTQLSVL.

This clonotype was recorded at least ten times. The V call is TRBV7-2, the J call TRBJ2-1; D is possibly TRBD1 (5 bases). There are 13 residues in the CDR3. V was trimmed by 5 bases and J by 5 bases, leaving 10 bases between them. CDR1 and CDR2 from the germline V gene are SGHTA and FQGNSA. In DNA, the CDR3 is TGTGCCAGCAGCCGTAGCAGGGACAATGAGCAGTTCTTC. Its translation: CASSRSRDNEQFF.

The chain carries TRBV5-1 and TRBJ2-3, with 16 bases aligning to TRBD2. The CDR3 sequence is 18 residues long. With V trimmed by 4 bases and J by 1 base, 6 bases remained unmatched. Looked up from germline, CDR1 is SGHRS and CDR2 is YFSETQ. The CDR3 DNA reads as TGCGCCAGCAGCCTGGGGACTAGCGGGGGGGCTGGCACAGATACGCAGTATTTT. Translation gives CASSLGTSGGAGTDTQYF.

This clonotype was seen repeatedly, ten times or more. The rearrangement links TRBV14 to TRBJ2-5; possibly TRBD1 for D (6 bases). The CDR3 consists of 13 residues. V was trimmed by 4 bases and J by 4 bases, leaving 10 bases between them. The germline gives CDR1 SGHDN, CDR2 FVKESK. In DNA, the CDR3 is TGTGCCAGCAGCCCCTTCAGGGGAGAGACCCAGTACTTC. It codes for CASSPFRGETQYF.

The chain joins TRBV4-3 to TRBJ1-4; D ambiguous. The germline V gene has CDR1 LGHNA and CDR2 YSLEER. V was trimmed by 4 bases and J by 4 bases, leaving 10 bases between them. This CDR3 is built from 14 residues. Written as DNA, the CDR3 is TGCGCCAGCAGCCCTCGGAGGATTAATGAAAAACTGTTTTTT. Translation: CASSPRRINEKLFF.

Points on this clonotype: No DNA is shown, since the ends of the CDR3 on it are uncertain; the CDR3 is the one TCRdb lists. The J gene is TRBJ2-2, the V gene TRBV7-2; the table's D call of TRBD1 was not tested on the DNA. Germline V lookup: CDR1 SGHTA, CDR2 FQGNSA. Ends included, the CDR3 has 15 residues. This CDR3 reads CASILGVPNTGELFF.

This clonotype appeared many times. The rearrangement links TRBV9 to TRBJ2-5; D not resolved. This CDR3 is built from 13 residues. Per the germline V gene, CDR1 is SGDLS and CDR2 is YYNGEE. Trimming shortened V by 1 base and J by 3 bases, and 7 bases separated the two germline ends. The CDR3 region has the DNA TGTGCCAGCAGCGTAAGACCCGAAGAGACCCAGTACTTC. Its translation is CASSVRPEETQYF. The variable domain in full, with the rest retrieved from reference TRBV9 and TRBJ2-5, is DSGVTQTPKHLITATGQRVTLRCSPRSGDLSVYWYQQSLDQGLQFLIQYYNGEERAKGNILERFSAQQFPDLHSELNLSSLELGDSALYFCASSVRPEETQYFGPGTRLLVL.

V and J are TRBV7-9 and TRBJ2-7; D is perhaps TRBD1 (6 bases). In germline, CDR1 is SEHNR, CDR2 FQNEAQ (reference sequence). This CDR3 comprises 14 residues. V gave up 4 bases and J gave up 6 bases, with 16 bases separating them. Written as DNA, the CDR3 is TGTGCCAGCAGCTCACACCAGGGGCTCGTCGAGCAGTACTTC. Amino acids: CASSSHQGLVEQYF.

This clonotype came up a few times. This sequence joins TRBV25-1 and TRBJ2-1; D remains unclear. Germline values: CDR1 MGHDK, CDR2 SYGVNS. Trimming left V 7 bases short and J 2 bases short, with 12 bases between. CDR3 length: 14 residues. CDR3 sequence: CASTRTGAYNEQFF. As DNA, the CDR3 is TGTGCCAGCACCCGGACCGGCGCCTACAATGAGCAGTTCTTC.

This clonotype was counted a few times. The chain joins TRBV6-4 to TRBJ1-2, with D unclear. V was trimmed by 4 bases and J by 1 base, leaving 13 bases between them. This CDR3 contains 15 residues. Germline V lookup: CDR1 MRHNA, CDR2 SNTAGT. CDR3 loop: CASSVLAGNNYGYTF. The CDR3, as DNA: TGTGCCAGCAGTGTATTGGCGGGGAATAACTATGGCTACACCTTC.

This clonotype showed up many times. CDR3 DNA sequence: TGTGCCAGTAGTGTCGACCCGGGACAGGGGGCAAATGAGCAGTTCTTC. Its protein product is CASSVDPGQGANEQFF. The chain is built from TRBV19 and TRBJ2-1; 12 nucleotides line up with TRBD1. From germline, CDR1 is LNHDA and CDR2 SQIVND (reference sequence). This CDR3 has 16 residues. V shed 5 bases, J shed 7 bases, and the junction held 9 bases outside the gene matches.

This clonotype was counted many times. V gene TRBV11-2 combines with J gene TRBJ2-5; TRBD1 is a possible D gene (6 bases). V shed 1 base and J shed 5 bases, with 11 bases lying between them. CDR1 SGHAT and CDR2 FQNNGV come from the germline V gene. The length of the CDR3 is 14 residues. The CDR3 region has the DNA TGTGCCAGCAGCTTAGGACAGGCCCCTGAGACCCAGTACTTC. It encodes CASSLGQAPETQYF.

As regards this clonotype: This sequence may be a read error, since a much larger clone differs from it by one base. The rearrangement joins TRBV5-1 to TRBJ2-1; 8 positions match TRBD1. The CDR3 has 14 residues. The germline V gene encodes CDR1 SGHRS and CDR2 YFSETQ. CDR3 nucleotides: TGCGCCAGCAGCTTGGAGCAGGGGGCAGATGAGCAGCTCTTC. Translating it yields CASSLEQGADEQLF.

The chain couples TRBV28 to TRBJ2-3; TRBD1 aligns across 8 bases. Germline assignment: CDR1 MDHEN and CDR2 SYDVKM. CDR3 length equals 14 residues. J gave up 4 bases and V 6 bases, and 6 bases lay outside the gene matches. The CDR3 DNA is TGTGCCAGCAGCCCACTGGACAGGGCAGATACGCAGTATTTT. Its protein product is CASSPLDRADTQYF.